These 24 T cell receptor beta chains share one sample of origin, sequenced in a study of blood T cell repertoires in COVID-19. TCRdb's table, derived via immunoSEQ multiplex PCR, lists solely in-frame clones and lacks some. Altogether hundreds of thousands of clones are present, approximately 92% being singletons, with the ten largest covering 1% to 1.3%. Sequenced sample: PBMCs or T cells enriched from blood (not recorded which). The receptor source for this set is a man aged 30 to 39 who had recovered from COVID-19.

The V call is TRBV2, the J call TRBJ1-5; D is uncertain. This CDR3 is 13 amino acids long. V shed 3 bases and J shed 6 bases, with 9 bases lying between them. The germline CDR1 and CDR2 sequences are SNHLY and FYNNEI. The CDR3 loop reads CASSDRYGQPQHF. CDR3 sequence (DNA): TGTGCCAGCAGTGACAGGTACGGTCAGCCCCAGCATTTT.

This clone was observed a handful of times. The genes are TRBV6-5 and TRBJ1-2; 9 bases agree with TRBD1. The V segment lost 4 bases and the J segment 4 bases; nucleotides outside the gene matches: 4. Germline CDR1 reads MNHEY; CDR2 reads SVGAGI. The CDR3 has 14 amino acids. The CDR3 bases are TGTGCCAGCAGTTTAACAGGGGGCCCCTATGGCTACACCTTC. This encodes CASSLTGGPYGYTF.

V is TRBV5-1 and J is TRBJ1-1, with a possible D match to TRBD1 (5 bases). V was clipped by 4 bases and J by 0 bases, with 10 bases between them. The CDR3 contains 14 residues. CDR1 SGHRS and CDR2 YFSETQ come from the germline V gene. CDR3 sequence reads: CASSTGHLNTEAFF. The CDR3 region has the DNA TGCGCCAGCAGCACCGGACACCTGAACACTGAAGCTTTCTTT.

The V gene is TRBV4-1, the J gene TRBJ1-2; weak D call: TRBD1 (6 bases). The V end lost 3 bases, the J end lost 5 bases, and 10 bases lay between the germline ends. There are 13 residues in the CDR3. Germline V gene data show CDR1 as MGHRA and CDR2 as YSYEKL. In DNA, the CDR3 is TGCGCCAGCAGCCAGGTTGGACAGTATGGCTACACCTTC. Its protein product is CASSQVGQYGYTF.

The CDR3 loop reads CASSLSFASAHEQFF. In DNA form, the CDR3 reads TGTGCCAGCAGCTTATCTTTTGCGAGTGCCCATGAGCAGTTCTTC. The chain employs TRBV7-2 and TRBJ2-1; D gene unclear. Germline V gene lookup returns CDR1 SGHTA and CDR2 FQGNSA. The V end was cut by 2 bases, the J end by 8 bases, with 16 bases between. The CDR3 contains 15 residues.

This chain uses TRBV5-8 with TRBJ1-2, with D possibly TRBD1 on 6 matching bases. The V gene lost 0 bases and the J gene lost 4 bases, with 10 bases spanning the gap. Germline V gene sequence: CDR1 SGHTS, CDR2 YDEGEE. The CDR3 runs 14 residues. Here the CDR3 reads CASSLGWTAYGYTF. The DNA of the CDR3 is TGTGCCAGCAGCTTGGGATGGACAGCCTATGGCTACACCTTC.

This clone showed up just once. The chain combines TRBV9 with TRBJ2-2; 7 bases are shared with TRBD2. The V and J ends lost 0 bases and 4 bases, in that order; junction bases with no gene match: 6. CDR1 is SGDLS, CDR2 YYNGEE, per germline. The CDR3 is made up of 16 amino acids. The CDR3 reads CASSVGSGLATGELFF. In DNA form, the CDR3 reads TGTGCCAGCAGCGTAGGTAGCGGGCTAGCCACCGGGGAGCTGTTTTTT.

The chain uses TRBV28 and TRBJ2-1; 9 positions match TRBD2. The CDR3 extends over 14 amino acids. J gave up 12 bases and V 5 bases, and 11 bases lay outside the gene matches. CDR1 and CDR2 from the germline V gene are MDHEN and SYDVKM. CDR3 DNA sequence: TGTGCCAGCAGTAGGGCTAGCGGGATGAGTGGGCAGTTCTTC. Protein: CASSRASGMSGQFF.

This chain uses TRBV27 with TRBJ2-7; weak D call: TRBD1 (6 bases). Germline CDR1 is MNHEY and CDR2 is SMNVEV (reference sequence). The CDR3 covers 14 residues. Trimming shortened V by 5 bases and J by 3 bases, and 14 bases separated the two germline ends. The CDR3 loop reads CASSLGTTGYEQYF. For the CDR3, the DNA is TGTGCCAGCAGTCTCGGGACAACCGGCTACGAGCAGTACTTC.

The rearrangement uses TRBV3-1 (or the pseudogene TRBV3-2) and TRBJ2-3; maybe TRBD1 (6 bases). Germline CDR1 LGHDT, CDR2 YNNKEL (reference sequence). The V gene lost 1 base and the J gene lost 3 bases, with 8 bases spanning the gap. This CDR3 has 14 residues. The chain's CDR3 is CASSQATGTDTQYF. The CDR3, as DNA: TGTGCCAGCAGCCAAGCTACAGGGACAGATACGCAGTATTTT.

This clone was seen just once. The chain links TRBV6-9 to TRBJ2-5; unclear D gene. The CDR3 has 15 amino acids. CDR1 and CDR2 (germline): MNHGY, SVAAGI. Trimming removed 2 bases at V and 5 bases at J, with 15 bases between. In DNA form, the CDR3 reads TGTGCCAGCAGTTATCAAAAATGCTTCGAGGAGACCCAGTACTTC. Its protein product is CASSYQKCFEETQYF.

The J gene is TRBJ1-5, the V gene TRBV12-5; 10 bases align to TRBD1. Germline V gene sequence: CDR1 LGHNT, CDR2 FRNRAP. The CDR3 spans 17 residues. The ends lost 5 bases at V and 3 bases at J; junction bases unmatched: 10. The DNA for the CDR3 is TGTGCTAGTGGTACTAACCCGGGACAGGGGAACAATCAGCCCCAGCATTTT. Its translation is CASGTNPGQGNNQPQHF.

Note on this clone: Additional DNA sequences in this sample encode the identical CDR3. The genes are TRBV12-3 or TRBV12-4 and TRBJ1-5; D is possibly TRBD1 (6 bases). The CDR3 length is 13 residues. V lost 2 bases and J 5 bases, leaving 7 bases between the germline ends. CDR3 residues: CASSLSGDQPQHF. Written as DNA, the CDR3 is TGTGCCAGCAGTTTATCAGGGGATCAGCCCCAGCATTTT.

The chain couples TRBV18 to TRBJ2-3, with TRBD1 matching over 8 bases. Germline V CDR1 and CDR2: KGHSH, LQKENI. There are 15 residues in the CDR3. V dropped 2 bases and J dropped 4; count of bases not matched to a gene: 5. CDR3 protein: CASSPGQGVPDTQYF. Written as DNA, the CDR3 is TGTGCCAGCTCACCAGGACAGGGTGTCCCAGATACGCAGTATTTT.

The chain combines TRBV10-3 with TRBJ1-2; 7 nucleotides align to TRBD1. The germline CDR1 and CDR2 sequences are ENHRY and SYGVKD. V lost 6 bases to trimming and J lost 1 base; unmatched junction nucleotides: 8. The CDR3 is 15 amino acids. CDR3 in amino acids: CAISGATGSNYGYTF. CDR3 in DNA: TGTGCCATCAGCGGGGCGACAGGGAGTAACTATGGCTACACCTTC.

V and J are TRBV11-2 and TRBJ2-1; D perhaps matches TRBD2 (5 bases). The CDR3 runs 12 residues. Germline-derived CDR1 and CDR2 are SGHAT and FQNNGV. The germline V and J ends were trimmed by 4 bases and 4 bases, with 5 bases remaining between them. CDR3 residues: CASSSGYNEQFF. The CDR3 DNA reads TGTGCCAGCAGCTCGGGATACAATGAGCAGTTCTTC. The whole variable domain, filled in from reference TRBV11-2 and TRBJ2-1, reads EAGVAQSPRYKIIEKRQSVAFWCNPISGHATLYWYQQILGQGPKLLIQFQNNGVVDDSQLPKDRFSAERLKGVDSTLKIQPAKLEDSAVYLCASSSGYNEQFFGPGTRLTVL.

The gene calls are TRBV7-8 and TRBJ2-1, with 7 bases aligning to TRBD2. This CDR3 spans 15 amino acids. Germline loops: CDR1 SGHVS, CDR2 FQNEAQ. The J segment lost 0 bases and the V segment lost 5 bases, leaving 4 bases of the junction unmatched. The CDR3 spells CASSRGSDSYNEQFF. The CDR3 DNA reads as TGTGCCAGCAGCCGCGGGAGCGACTCCTACAATGAGCAGTTCTTC. The variable domain in full, completed from reference TRBV7-8 and TRBJ2-1, reads GAGVSQSPRYKVAKRGQDVALRCDPISGHVSLFWYQQALGQGPEFLTYFQNEAQLDKSGLPSDRFFAERPEGSVSTLKIQRTQQEDSAVYLCASSRGSDSYNEQFFGPGTRLTVL.

The rearrangement links TRBV28 to TRBJ1-1, with 9 bases identical to TRBD1. Unmatched junction bases numbered 8, after V lost 5 bases and J lost 4 bases. CDR3 length: 15 residues. CDR1 is MDHEN, CDR2 SYDVKM, per germline. The CDR3, as DNA: TGTGCCAGCAGTCCCTCCGGGACAGGGTTCACTGAAGCTTTCTTT. Translating gives CASSPSGTGFTEAFF.

J is TRBJ2-2 and V is TRBV7-8; TRBD2 is a possible D gene (6 bases). Per germline, CDR1 SGHVS and CDR2 FQNEAQ. This CDR3 is 13 amino acids long. V was clipped by 1 base and J by 9 bases, with 9 bases between them. The CDR3 DNA reads as TGTGCCAGCAGCTTAGAACTAGCTAGGGAGCTGTTTTTT. As protein: CASSLELARELFF.

This rearrangement joins TRBV27 to TRBJ2-2, with a weak D call TRBD2 (5 bases). This CDR3 is 15 amino acids long. Germline V lookup: CDR1 MNHEY, CDR2 SMNVEV (reference sequence). Trimming shortened V by 3 bases and J by 1 base, and 9 bases separated the two germline ends. The chain's CDR3 is CASSFASRNTGELFF. CDR3 DNA sequence: TGTGCCAGCAGTTTCGCTAGCAGGAACACCGGGGAGCTGTTTTTT.

The chain is built from TRBV5-1 and TRBJ2-6; D is perhaps TRBD1 (7 bases). Germline CDR1 is SGHRS and CDR2 is YFSETQ. The CDR3 is 16 amino acids. V dropped 8 bases and J dropped 3 bases, with 18 bases sitting between them. The DNA for the CDR3 is TGCGCCAGTTCGACCGGGGGACAGAATGGGGCCAACGTCCTGACTTTC. Translation gives CASSTGGQNGANVLTF.

The chain is built from TRBV24-1 and TRBJ1-5; TRBD1 matches at 7 bases. Trimming cost V 4 bases and J 8 bases; bases outside gene matches: 7. CDR1 is KGHDR and CDR2 is SFDVKD in the germline V gene. This CDR3 contains 14 residues. The CDR3 DNA reads TGTGCCACCAGTGAATCGGGACAGTCGGAGCCCCAGCATTTT. Protein product: CATSESGQSEPQHF.

The genes are TRBV20-1 and TRBJ1-1, with D perhaps matching TRBD1 (5 bases). Deletions cut 5 bases from V and 4 bases from J, with 8 bases between. This CDR3 is built from 11 residues. Germline CDR1 DFQATT, CDR2 SNEGSKA (reference sequence). The CDR3 sequence: CSALGLTEAFF. The CDR3, as DNA: TGCAGTGCTTTGGGGCTCACTGAAGCTTTCTTT.

J is TRBJ2-1 and V is TRBV5-4; 7 positions agree with TRBD2. CDR1 is SGHNT and CDR2 is YYREEE in the germline V gene (reference sequence). This CDR3 is built from 13 residues. V was pared by 0 bases and J by 9 bases, with 3 bases of the junction left unmatched. CDR3 bases: TGTGCCAGCAGCTTGGGGGGGGGAGTTGAGCAGTTCTTC. Its protein product is CASSLGGGVEQFF. Full variable domain (remainder filled in from reference TRBV5-4 and TRBJ2-1): ETGVTQSPTHLIKTRGQQVTLRCSSQSGHNTVSWYQQALGQGPQFIFQYYREEENGRGNFPPRFSGLQFPNYSSELNVNALELDDSALYLCASSLGGGVEQFFGPGTRLTVL.